This record looks at one T cell receptor beta chain sequence and its context. The antigen is undetermined. These data belong to a study of cytomegalovirus exposure and HLA in healthy donors. PCR employed 60 Vbeta and 13 Jbeta primers. The repertoire was sequenced with immunoSEQ multiplex PCR; TCRdb's copy has only in-frame clones and lacks some. The repertoire holds 100,000 to 150,000 clones, with approximately 84% as singletons. Study-level findings and limits: Several of the most significant clusters were apparently associated with common viral pathogens in a later analysis. Most TCR sequences were seen very rarely across donors, but some public TCRs occurred in many.

Sequencing was performed on PBMCs. The source is a man aged 18 to 29 in good health and CMV-seropositive.

The CDR3 DNA sequence: TGTGCCATCAGTGTTGGCGGGGGGTATCTCTACGAGCAGTACTTC. Its protein is CAISVGGGYLYEQYF. The chain recombines TRBV10-3 with TRBJ2-7; TRBD2 matches at 8 bases. After removal of 4 bases from V and 3 bases from J, the junction contained 8 bases not matched to a gene. Germline-derived CDR1 and CDR2 are ENHRY and SYGVKD. The CDR3 has 15 residues.